The 15 T cell receptor beta chains listed next were all sequenced from one sample in a study of blood T cell repertoires in COVID-19. Sequencing used immunoSEQ multiplex PCR; TCRdb keeps in-frame clones, though not all of them. The table records about 200,000 clones, around 90% of them present only once. Sequenced sample: peripheral blood. The receptors stem from a man aged 50 or older with acute or convalescent COVID-19.

The CDR3, as DNA: TGTGCCAGCAGTTTAACCTCCAGGGGGCGAAACCAGCCCCAGCATTTT. It codes for CASSLTSRGRNQPQHF. The chain is built from TRBV28 and TRBJ1-5; 8 positions agree with TRBD1. J lost 7 bases, V lost 2 bases, and 10 bases had no gene match. Per germline, CDR1 MDHEN and CDR2 SYDVKM. This CDR3 spans 16 amino acids.

V gene TRBV19 combines with J gene TRBJ2-5, with TRBD2 as a possible D gene (6 bases). The V and J ends lost 9 bases and 5 bases respectively, with 10 bases between them. The V gene's germline CDR1 is LNHDA and CDR2 SQIVND (reference sequence). CDR3 length: 11 amino acids. CDR3 region: CASQGGETQYF. CDR3 in DNA: TGTGCCAGCCAGGGAGGCGAGACCCAGTACTTC.

A few counts support this clone. This chain connects TRBV7-9 to TRBJ1-5; D is uncertain. The CDR3 extends over 15 amino acids. CDR1 is SEHNR and CDR2 is FQNEAQ in the germline V gene (reference sequence). Trimming cost V 1 base and J 2 bases, with 9 bases left between them. This chain's CDR3 is CASSLGGEGNQPQHF. CDR3 DNA: TGTGCCAGCAGCTTAGGCGGTGAGGGCAATCAGCCCCAGCATTTT.

This chain links TRBV19 with TRBJ2-3, with D perhaps matching TRBD2 (6 bases). This CDR3 spans 18 amino acids. CDR1 is LNHDA and CDR2 is SQIVND in the germline V gene (reference sequence). Trimming shortened V by 4 bases and J by 0 bases, and 20 bases separated the two germline ends. The CDR3, as DNA: TGTGCCAGTAGTAGAAAGCGGAGGAGGGCGTCTAGCACAGATACGCAGTATTTT. It is translated as CASSRKRRRASSTDTQYF.

A note on this clone: Other nucleotide sequences from this sample produce the same CDR3. The chain combines TRBV5-1 with TRBJ2-1; 8 positions match TRBD1. With 0 bases clipped from V and 6 bases from J, the junction kept 2 bases outside the gene matches. CDR1 is SGHRS and CDR2 is YFSETQ in the germline V gene. The CDR3 sequence is 14 residues long. CDR3 loop: CASSLGQGFNEQFF. The CDR3 DNA reads TGCGCCAGCAGCTTGGGACAGGGGTTCAATGAGCAGTTCTTC.

Notes on this clone: This specimen includes other DNA sequences encoding the same CDR3. The chain couples TRBV9 to TRBJ1-3; D is ambiguous. This CDR3 comprises 15 residues. V lost 0 bases and J lost 4, with 11 bases in between. Germline V CDR1 and CDR2: SGDLS, YYNGEE. The CDR3 nucleotides are TGTGCCAGCAGCGTAGGTGGAGTATCAGGAAACACCATATATTTT. It encodes CASSVGGVSGNTIYF.

This chain uses TRBV14 with TRBJ1-4, with D hard to call. The ends were cut back, 2 bases at V and 3 bases at J, with 13 bases in the middle. This CDR3 is built from 16 residues. CDR1 is SGHDN and CDR2 is FVKESK in the germline V gene. This CDR3 reads CASSQLASGPNEKLFF. DNA of the CDR3: TGTGCCAGCAGCCAATTGGCCAGTGGGCCTAATGAAAAACTGTTTTTT.

This clone occurred once. This rearrangement joins TRBV5-4 to TRBJ1-2, with 10 bases identical to TRBD1. Germline CDR1 is SGHNT and CDR2 is YYREEE (reference sequence). The V gene end was trimmed by 4 bases and the J gene end by 4 bases; junction bases not matched to a gene: 7. This CDR3 comprises 15 residues. CDR3 in amino acids: CASSLGTGESYGYTF. The CDR3 region has the DNA TGTGCCAGCAGCCTCGGGACAGGGGAGAGCTATGGCTACACCTTC.

The chain has TRBV6-5 and TRBJ2-5; TRBD2 matches at 12 bases. The J segment lost 4 bases and the V segment lost 5 bases, leaving 5 bases of the junction unmatched. Germline lookup yields CDR1 MNHEY and CDR2 SVGAGI. The CDR3 length is 15 residues. CDR3 region: CASSRTSGILETQYF. CDR3 nucleotide sequence: TGTGCCAGCAGTAGGACTAGCGGGATTCTAGAGACCCAGTACTTC.

The chain has TRBV19 and TRBJ2-1; 9 bases match TRBD2. Trimming took 7 bases from V and 4 from J; bases not matched to a gene: 14. This CDR3 is 17 amino acids long. The germline V gene has CDR1 LNHDA and CDR2 SQIVND (reference sequence). The CDR3: CASKKGLAEKIYNEQFF. The CDR3 DNA is TGTGCCAGTAAGAAGGGACTAGCAGAAAAGATTTACAATGAGCAGTTCTTC.

The chain joins TRBV28 to TRBJ2-2, with a possible D match to TRBD1 (5 bases). The germline CDR1 and CDR2 sequences are MDHEN and SYDVKM. V lost 5 bases, J lost 0 bases, and 10 bases lay in between. The CDR3 extends over 15 amino acids. The CDR3, as DNA: TGTGCCAGCAGTCGACAGCTCCCGAACACCGGGGAGCTGTTTTTT. Its protein product is CASSRQLPNTGELFF.

This chain uses TRBV6-5 with TRBJ2-1; 13 nucleotides match TRBD2. The length of the CDR3 is 15 residues. Per germline, CDR1 MNHEY and CDR2 SVGAGI. Losses at the gene ends were 7 bases for V and 7 bases for J; bases not matched to a gene: 7. Here the CDR3 reads CASTPGLAGYNEQFF. CDR3 nucleotides: TGTGCCAGCACCCCGGGACTAGCGGGATATAATGAGCAGTTCTTC.

The CDR3 region is CASTLPGGEAFF. In DNA form, the CDR3 reads TGTGCCAGCACCTTACCGGGGGGAGAAGCTTTCTTT. The V and J genes are TRBV28 and TRBJ1-1, with D possibly matching TRBD1 (5 bases). Germline assignment: CDR1 MDHEN and CDR2 SYDVKM. Trimming removed 7 bases at V and 8 bases at J, with 14 bases between. This CDR3 is 12 amino acids long.

This clone was picked up one time. The gene calls are TRBV27 and TRBJ1-6; maybe TRBD1 (6 bases). This CDR3 comprises 15 residues. The ends were cut back, 6 bases at V and 2 bases at J, with 11 bases in the middle. CDR1 and CDR2 (germline): MNHEY, SMNVEV (reference sequence). For the CDR3, the DNA is TGTGCCAGCAGGGGCCGGACAGCCTATAATTCACCCCTCCACTTT. Its protein is CASRGRTAYNSPLHF.

This clone appeared a few times. This rearrangement joins TRBV7-2 to TRBJ1-5; TRBD1 matches at 8 bases. The germline gives CDR1 SGHTA, CDR2 FQGNSA. J lost 9 bases, V lost 1 base, and 8 bases had no gene match. This CDR3 spans 15 amino acids. The CDR3 bases are TGTGCCAGCAGCTTAGGGGGAACAGGGGGTACGCCCCAGCATTTT. It specifies CASSLGGTGGTPQHF. Supplemented by reference TRBV7-2 and TRBJ1-5, the full variable domain reads GAGVSQSPSNKVTEKGKDVELRCDPISGHTALYWYRQSLGQGLEFLIYFQGNSAPDKSGLPSDRFSAERTGGSVSTLTIQRTQQEDSAVYLCASSLGGTGGTPQHFGDGTRLSIL.